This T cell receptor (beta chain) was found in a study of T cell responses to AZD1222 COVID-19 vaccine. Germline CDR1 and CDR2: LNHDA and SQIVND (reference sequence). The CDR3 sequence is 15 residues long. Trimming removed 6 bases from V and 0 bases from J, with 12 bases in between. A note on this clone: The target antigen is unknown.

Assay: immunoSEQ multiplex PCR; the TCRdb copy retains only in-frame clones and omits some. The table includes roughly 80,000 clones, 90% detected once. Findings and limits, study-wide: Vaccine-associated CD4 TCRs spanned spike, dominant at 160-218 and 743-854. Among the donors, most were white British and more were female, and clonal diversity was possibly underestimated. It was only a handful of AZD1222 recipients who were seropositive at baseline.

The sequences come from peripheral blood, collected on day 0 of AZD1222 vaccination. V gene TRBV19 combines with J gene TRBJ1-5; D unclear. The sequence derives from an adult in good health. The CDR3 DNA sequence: TGTGCCAGTAGGGAGGAGGCCTATAGCAATCAGCCCCAGCATTTT. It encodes CASREEAYSNQPQHF.